The present TCR beta chain was sequenced within a study of T cell responses to AZD1222 COVID-19 vaccine. CDR1 and CDR2 (germline): SQVTM, ANQGSEA. Trimming pared 5 bases from V and 2 bases from J, leaving 9 bases between. The CDR3 runs 12 residues. Sequenced by immunoSEQ multiplex PCR; TCRdb stores in-frame clones only, minus some. The sample shows 110,000 or so clones, 86% of them seen only once. A word on this clone: Its antigen remains unknown.

Study-level results: The peak T cell response came first, and repertoires were sampled only after it. Baseline serology detected seropositivity in only six AZD1222 recipients. Donors were largely white British and mainly female; clonal diversity was possibly underestimated.

This receptor was taken from an adult in good health. The material sequenced was peripheral blood, taken on day 0 of AZD1222 vaccination. The chain couples TRBV29-1 to TRBJ1-1; D possibly corresponds to TRBD1 (5 bases). The DNA of the CDR3 is TGCAGCGTTACAGGAGTTAACACTGAAGCTTTCTTT. The encoded protein is CSVTGVNTEAFF.